A single sample gave rise to the 18 T cell receptor beta chains below, sequenced in a study of identical twins. TCRdb passed the 5' RACE reads through MiXCR, listing each CDR3 protein once. The table has 1.5 million or so distinct CDR3 sequences, around 29% seen once. Sequenced input: cord blood. Receptors were obtained from a newborn girl in good health.

The chain is built from TRBV13 and TRBJ2-2, with D hard to call. The CDR3 covers 14 residues. V shed 5 bases and J shed 4 bases, with 11 bases lying between them. Germline CDR1 is PRHDT and CDR2 is FYEKMQ (reference sequence). The CDR3 bases are TGTGCCAGCAGCGCTCCGGACCTCACCGGGGAGCTGTTTTTT. It codes for CASSAPDLTGELFF.

The CDR3 coding sequence is TGTGCCAGTAGTAAAACGGGACACAATCAGCCCCAGCATTTT. Protein product: CASSKTGHNQPQHF. This chain connects TRBV19 to TRBJ1-5, with a weak D call TRBD1 (6 bases). V lost 4 bases and J 3 bases, leaving 10 bases between the germline ends. Per germline, CDR1 LNHDA and CDR2 SQIVND (reference sequence). This CDR3 comprises 14 residues.

V usage is TRBV2 and J usage is TRBJ2-5; the D call may be TRBD1 or TRBD2 (5 bases each). The assigned J gene may be wrong: the sequence end matches TRBJ2-1 better. The CDR3 is made up of 15 amino acids. Looked up from germline, CDR1 is SNHLY and CDR2 is FYNNEI. The CDR3 nucleotides are TGTGCCAGCACCTGGGACGGTGGACCCCAAGAGACCCAGTTCTTC. Residues: CASTWDGGPQETQFF.

This chain connects TRBV4-2 to TRBJ1-3, with 9 bases matching TRBD1. The V gene's germline CDR1 is LGHNA and CDR2 YNFKEQ. The CDR3 runs 16 residues. J lost 1 base, V lost 3 bases, and 4 bases had no gene match. The DNA of the CDR3 is TGTGCCAGCAGCCAGGGACAGGGCATATCTGGAAACACCATATATTTT. This translates into CASSQGQGISGNTIYF.

The rearrangement links TRBV2 to TRBJ2-3; 10 bases are a match to TRBD2. With V trimmed by 9 bases and J by 2 bases, 5 bases remained unmatched. In germline, CDR1 is SNHLY, CDR2 FYNNEI. The CDR3 length is 14 residues. The CDR3 protein is CASAAGGTTDTQYF. The DNA for the CDR3 is TGTGCCAGTGCAGCGGGGGGGACCACAGATACGCAGTATTTT. The whole variable domain, filled in from reference TRBV2 and TRBJ2-3, reads EPEVTQTPSHQVTQMGQEVILRCVPISNHLYFYWYRQILGQKVEFLVSFYNNEISEKSEIFDDQFSVERPDGSNFTLKIRSTKLEDSAMYFCASAAGGTTDTQYFGPGTRLTVL.

This clonotype occurred a few times. The gene calls are TRBV18 and TRBJ1-2, with a weak D call TRBD1 (6 bases). The V end lost 2 bases, the J end lost 4 bases, and 11 bases lay between the germline ends. The CDR3 is made up of 14 amino acids. Germline V gene data show CDR1 as KGHSH and CDR2 as LQKENI. The CDR3 sequence is CASSPYRVSYGYTF. DNA of the CDR3: TGTGCCAGCTCACCATACAGGGTATCCTATGGCTACACCTTC.

This clonotype occurred a few times. The rearrangement uses TRBV20-1 and TRBJ2-3; D is undetermined. CDR3 length: 13 amino acids. Germline lookup yields CDR1 DFQATT and CDR2 SNEGSKA (reference sequence). The V end was cut by 3 bases, the J end by 6 bases, with 13 bases between. The CDR3 DNA follows: TGCAGTGCTAGCCGTCAGGTTGAGGATACGCAGTATTTT. Translation gives CSASRQVEDTQYF.

This clonotype has a handful of counts. The chain employs TRBV6-6 and TRBJ2-5; tentative D call: TRBD1 (7 bases). CDR3 length: 15 residues. Trimming pared 6 bases from V and 1 base from J, leaving 15 bases between. Germline CDR1 MNHNY, CDR2 SVGAGI (reference sequence). The CDR3 DNA sequence: TGTGCCAGCAGCGACAGGGACTCTGGCCAAGAGACCCAGTACTTC. Protein: CASSDRDSGQETQYF.

The chain combines TRBV4-1 with TRBJ2-7, with TRBD2 matching 10 bases. V lost 4 bases and J lost 7; bases outside the gene matches: 10. Germline V lookup: CDR1 MGHRA, CDR2 YSYEKL. This CDR3 is 15 amino acids long. The CDR3 DNA reads as TGCGCCAGCAGCCTACTAGCGGGGACTCGAAATGAGCAGTACTTC. This gives the protein CASSLLAGTRNEQYF.

The rearrangement uses TRBV11-1 and TRBJ2-5, with TRBD2 as a possible D gene (5 bases). CDR1 is SGHAT, CDR2 FQDESV, per germline (reference sequence). This CDR3 is built from 12 residues. Trimming took off 8 bases at V and 5 bases at J, with 12 bases between the two ends. CDR3 nucleotide sequence: TGTGCCAGCGGCACTAGTGGGGAGACCCAGTACTTC. Protein: CASGTSGETQYF.

This clonotype has only a few counts. The chain employs TRBV12-3 or TRBV12-4 and TRBJ2-3, with D possibly matching TRBD2 (6 bases). Deletions cut 5 bases from V and 8 bases from J, with 11 bases between. The CDR3 length is 12 residues. In DNA form, the CDR3 reads TGTGCCAGCAGTGAGACTAGAGGTACGCAGTATTTT. This codes for CASSETRGTQYF.

V and J are TRBV6-2 or TRBV6-3 and TRBJ2-5; TRBD1 or TRBD2 may be the D gene (5 bases each). Trimming removed 5 bases at V and 11 bases at J, with 18 bases between. The CDR3 spans 13 residues. Germline CDR1 MNHEY, CDR2 SVGEGT. The CDR3 spells CASSDYRYNEQYF. Written as DNA, the CDR3 is TGTGCCAGCAGTGACTACAGGTACAATGAGCAGTACTTC.

The chain employs TRBV10-3 and TRBJ2-7; maybe TRBD2 (5 bases). Per germline, CDR1 ENHRY and CDR2 SYGVKD. The CDR3 contains 14 residues. Trimming left V 4 bases short and J 0 bases short, with 10 bases between. The CDR3 DNA follows: TGTGCCATCAGTGGCATAGCGAGCTCCTACGAGCAGTACTTC. Translated, it gives CAISGIASSYEQYF.

The rearrangement links TRBV3-1 to TRBJ2-7; perhaps TRBD1 as D (7 bases). The germline CDR1 and CDR2 sequences are LGHDT and YNNKEL (reference sequence). The CDR3 totals 13 residues. Trimming stripped 3 bases from V and 9 bases from J, with 15 bases between. CDR3: CASSHARQGGQYF. In DNA, the CDR3 is TGTGCCAGCAGCCACGCGAGACAGGGAGGGCAGTACTTC.

This clonotype was detected a few times. The chain links TRBV6-2 or TRBV6-3 to TRBJ2-3, with 11 nucleotides matching TRBD2. J gave up 4 bases and V 6 bases, and 6 bases lay outside the gene matches. Germline-derived CDR1 and CDR2 are MNHEY and SVGEGT. CDR3 length: 15 amino acids. This CDR3 reads CASSNPGLAADTQYF. The CDR3 DNA reads TGTGCCAGCAGCAACCCGGGACTAGCGGCAGATACGCAGTATTTT.

V is TRBV11-2 and J is TRBJ2-1, with TRBD2 matching over 7 bases. J lost 2 bases, V lost 1 base, and 5 bases had no gene match. This CDR3 comprises 16 residues. Germline CDR1 is SGHAT and CDR2 is FQNNGV. The CDR3 protein is CASSLVPSGPYNEQFF. The CDR3 DNA reads as TGTGCCAGCAGCTTAGTGCCTAGCGGACCCTACAATGAGCAGTTCTTC.

This clonotype occurred a few times. The V gene is TRBV21-1, the J gene TRBJ2-7; the D call TRBD1 from the table was never checked on the DNA. TRBV21-1 is flagged as a pseudogene. This CDR3 has 14 residues. CDR3 sequence reads: CASSTEDRLEEQYF. For the CDR3, the DNA is TGTGCCAGCAGCACAGAGGACAGGTTGGAGGAGCAGTACTTC.

CDR3 sequence (DNA): TGCAGCGTTGAAGATCTGAGATCCTACAATGAGCAGTTCTTC. As protein: CSVEDLRSYNEQFF. The V gene is TRBV29-1, the J gene TRBJ2-1; D is ambiguous. The germline V gene encodes CDR1 SQVTM and CDR2 ANQGSEA. Trimming pared 0 bases from V and 1 base from J, leaving 7 bases between. The CDR3 covers 14 residues.